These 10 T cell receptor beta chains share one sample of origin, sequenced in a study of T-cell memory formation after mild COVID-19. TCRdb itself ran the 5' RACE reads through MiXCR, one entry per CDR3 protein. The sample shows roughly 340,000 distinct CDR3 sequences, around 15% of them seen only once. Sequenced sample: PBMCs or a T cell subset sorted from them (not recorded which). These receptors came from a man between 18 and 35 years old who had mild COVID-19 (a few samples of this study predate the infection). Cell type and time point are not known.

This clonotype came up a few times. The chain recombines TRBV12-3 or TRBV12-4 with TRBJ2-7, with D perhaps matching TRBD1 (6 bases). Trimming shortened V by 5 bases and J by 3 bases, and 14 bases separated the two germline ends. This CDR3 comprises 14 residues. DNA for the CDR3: TGTGCCAGCAGTCCCCAGGGGACGCGCTACGAGCAGTACGTC. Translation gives CASSPQGTRYEQYV.

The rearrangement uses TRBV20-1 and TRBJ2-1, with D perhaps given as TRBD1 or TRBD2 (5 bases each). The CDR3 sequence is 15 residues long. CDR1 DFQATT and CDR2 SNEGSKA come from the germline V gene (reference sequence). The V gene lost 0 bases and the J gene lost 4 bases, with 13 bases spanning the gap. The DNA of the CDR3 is TGCAGTGCTAGAGATTCCGGGGCCGGATACAATGAGCAGTTCTTC. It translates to CSARDSGAGYNEQFF.

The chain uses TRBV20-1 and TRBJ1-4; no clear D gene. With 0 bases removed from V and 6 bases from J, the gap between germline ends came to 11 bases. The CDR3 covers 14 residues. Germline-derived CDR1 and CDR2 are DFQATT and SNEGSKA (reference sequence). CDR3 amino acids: CSARDPGTDEKLFF. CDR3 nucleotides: TGCAGTGCTAGAGATCCGGGTACGGATGAAAAACTGTTTTTT.

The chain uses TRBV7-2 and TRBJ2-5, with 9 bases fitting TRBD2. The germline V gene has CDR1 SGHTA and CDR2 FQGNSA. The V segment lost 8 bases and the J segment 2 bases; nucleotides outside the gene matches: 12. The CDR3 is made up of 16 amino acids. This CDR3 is CASPRLTSGEQETQYF. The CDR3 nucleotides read TGTGCCAGCCCCAGACTGACTAGCGGAGAACAAGAGACCCAGTACTTC. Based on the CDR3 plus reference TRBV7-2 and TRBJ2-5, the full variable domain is GAGVSQSPSNKVTEKGKDVELRCDPISGHTALYWYRQSLGQGLEFLIYFQGNSAPDKSGLPSDRFSAERTGGSVSTLTIQRTQQEDSAVYLCASPRLTSGEQETQYFGPGTRLLVL.

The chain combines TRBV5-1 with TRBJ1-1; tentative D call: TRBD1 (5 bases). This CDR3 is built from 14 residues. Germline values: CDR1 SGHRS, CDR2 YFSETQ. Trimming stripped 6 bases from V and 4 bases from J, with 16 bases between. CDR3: CASTSGPGATEAFF. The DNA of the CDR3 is TGCGCCAGCACATCAGGGCCAGGTGCCACTGAAGCTTTCTTT.

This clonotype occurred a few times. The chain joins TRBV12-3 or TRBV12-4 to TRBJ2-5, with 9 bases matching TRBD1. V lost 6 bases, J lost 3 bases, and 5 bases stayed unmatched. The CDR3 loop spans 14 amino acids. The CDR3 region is CASSPGQGEETQYF. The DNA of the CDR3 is TGTGCCAGCAGCCCGGGACAGGGCGAAGAGACCCAGTACTTC.

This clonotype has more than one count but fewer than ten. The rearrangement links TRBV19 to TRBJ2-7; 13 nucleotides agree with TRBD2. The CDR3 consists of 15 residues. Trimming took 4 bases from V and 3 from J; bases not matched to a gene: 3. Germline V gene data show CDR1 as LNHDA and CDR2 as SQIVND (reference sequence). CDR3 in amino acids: CASSTRTSGGYEQYF. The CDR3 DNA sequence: TGTGCCAGTAGTACCAGGACTAGCGGGGGCTACGAGCAGTACTTC. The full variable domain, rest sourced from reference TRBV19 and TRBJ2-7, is DGGITQSPKYLFRKEGQNVTLSCEQNLNHDAMYWYRQDPGQGLRLIYYSQIVNDFQKGDIAEGYSVSREKKESFPLTVTSAQKNPTAFYLCASSTRTSGGYEQYFGPGTRLTVT.

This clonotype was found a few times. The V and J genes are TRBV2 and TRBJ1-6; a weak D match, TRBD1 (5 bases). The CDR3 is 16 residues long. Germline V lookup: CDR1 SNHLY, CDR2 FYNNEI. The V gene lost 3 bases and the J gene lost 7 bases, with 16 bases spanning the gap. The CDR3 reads CASSESQQATNSPLHF. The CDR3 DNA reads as TGTGCCAGCAGTGAGTCCCAACAGGCGACCAATTCACCCCTCCACTTT. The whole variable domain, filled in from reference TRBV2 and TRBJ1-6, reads EPEVTQTPSHQVTQMGQEVILRCVPISNHLYFYWYRQILGQKVEFLVSFYNNEISEKSEIFDDQFSVERPDGSNFTLKIRSTKLEDSAMYFCASSESQQATNSPLHFGNGTRLTVT.

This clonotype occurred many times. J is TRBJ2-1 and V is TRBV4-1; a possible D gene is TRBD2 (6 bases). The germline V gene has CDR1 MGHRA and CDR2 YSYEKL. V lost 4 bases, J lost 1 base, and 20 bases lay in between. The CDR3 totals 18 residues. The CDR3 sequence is CASSPGPGLPLSYNEQFF. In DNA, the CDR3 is TGCGCCAGCAGCCCGGGCCCCGGACTACCGCTTTCCTACAATGAGCAGTTCTTC.

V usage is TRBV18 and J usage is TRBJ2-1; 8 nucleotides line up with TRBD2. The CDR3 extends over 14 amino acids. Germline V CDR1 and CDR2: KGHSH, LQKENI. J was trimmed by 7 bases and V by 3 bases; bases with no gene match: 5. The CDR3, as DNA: TGTGCCAGCTCACCCACCGGGGGGGAAAATGAGCAGTTCTTC. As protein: CASSPTGGENEQFF.